This TCR beta chain was sequenced during a study of cytomegalovirus exposure and HLA in healthy donors. On the study more broadly: One earlier analysis, a look at 150 million to 200 million T cells, found 100 million to 130 million unique TCR beta sequences. Study outcomes and limitations: In a later analysis, a missense DCLRE1C variant was linked to TCR beta V- and J-gene trimming. The likely explanation for a cluster of highly shared sequence variants was sequencing artifact.

CDR1 SGHVS and CDR2 FQNEAQ come from the germline V gene. The V and J ends lost 6 bases and 12 bases, in that order; junction bases with no gene match: 8. The CDR3 covers 13 residues. A multiplex PCR was run with 60 Vbeta primers and 13 Jbeta primers. Profiled with immunoSEQ multiplex PCR; TCRdb holds only in-frame clones, not every one. This sample carries approximately 130,000 clones, approximately 78% of them seen once, and the ten largest clones take about 3%. The sample holds one count of this clone. Its antigen is unidentified. The TCR comes from a human donor in good health. The gene calls are TRBV7-8 and TRBJ2-1; 10 nucleotides line up with TRBD2. Sequencing was done on a sample of PBMCs. The CDR3: CASSSQRGGRQFF. CDR3 nucleotide sequence: TGTGCCAGCAGTTCGCAGCGGGGGGGCAGGCAGTTCTTC. The full variable domain, rest sourced from reference TRBV7-8 and TRBJ2-1, is GAGVSQSPRYKVAKRGQDVALRCDPISGHVSLFWYQQALGQGPEFLTYFQNEAQLDKSGLPSDRFFAERPEGSVSTLKIQRTQQEDSAVYLCASSSQRGGRQFFGPGTRLTVL.